The source of this T cell receptor beta chain is a study of early stage breast cancer tumors. Across the study: Seven or eight ER+/PR+/HER2- tumors were invasive ductal; a few were invasive lobular.

In regard to this clone: Its antigen remains unknown.

Study results and caveats: Most shared enriched TCRB sequences were commonly generated ones. Compared with adjacent normal breast, tumors showed 2.5 to 3-fold denser, more clonal T cells. In 14 of 16 patients, blood comparison separated tumor from normal breast.

Libraries were prepared by immunoSEQ multiplex PCR; TCRdb keeps only in-frame clonotypes and omits some of them. In the table there are some 35,000 clones, over 65% of which are singletons. The origin of this receptor is a person aged 60 to 70 with breast cancer. Sample: blood.

The CDR3 DNA reads TGTGCCAGCAGTCTAACTAGCGGGGAATACAATGAGCAGTTCTTC. Translating it yields CASSLTSGEYNEQFF. The chain is built from TRBV6-4 and TRBJ2-1; TRBD2 matches 10 bases. The CDR3 consists of 15 residues. Looked up from germline, CDR1 is MRHNA and CDR2 is SNTAGT. V was pared by 5 bases and J by 4 bases, with 5 bases of the junction left unmatched.